A selection of T cell receptor beta chains follows, all from one sample in a study of CD8+ T cells in alopecia areata. Here immunoSEQ multiplex PCR was the method, and the copy in TCRdb shows in-frame clones only, minus some. Of 190,000 or so clones listed, 60% are singletons. The sample consisted of CD4+ T cells sorted from blood, taken at week 4, from a patient treated with tofacitinib. These TCRs come from a human donor with alopecia areata. Both conserved end residues are part of each CDR3. D genes are given only for firm matches. Expanded clones get a size class; other rows say once, few or many, or leave the size out.

V gene	D gene	J gene	clone size	CDR3 DNA	CDR3 protein
TRBV2	NA	TRBJ1-2	NA	TGTGCCAGCAGTGAGTCCAGGGACTATGGCTACACCTTC	CASSESRDYGYTF
TRBV29-1	NA	TRBJ1-1	NA	TGCAGCGTGGCCTTTAGGGGTAGGGACACTGAAGCTTTCTTT	CSVAFRGRDTEAFF
TRBV4-1	NA	TRBJ1-2	few	TGCGCCAGCAGCCAAACCTTTACTGGCTATGGCTACACCTTC	CASSQTFTGYGYTF
TRBV2	NA	TRBJ1-6	few	TGTGCCAGCAGGGCTCCCGACGGTCCTCTATCACCCCTCCACTTT	CASRAPDGPLSPLHF
TRBV27	NA	TRBJ1-5	few	TGTGCCAGCAGTTTATCAGGGGGCAATCAGCCCCAGCATTTT	CASSLSGGNQPQHF
TRBV7-9	NA	TRBJ1-1	NA	TGTGCCAGCGACATTGGGACCGCGGGCGCTGAAGCTTTCTTT	CASDIGTAGAEAFF
TRBV5-1	TRBD1	TRBJ1-6	NA	TGCGCCAGCAGCTTGGCCAGTCCGGGACAGGGCAATTCACCCCTCCACTTT	CASSLASPGQGNSPLHF
TRBV5-1	NA	TRBJ2-1	NA	TGCGCCAGCAGCAGTAGCTCCTACAATGAGCAGTTCTTC	CASSSSSYNEQFF
TRBV4-1	TRBD1	TRBJ1-2	NA	TGCGCCAGCAGCCAAGATCGCTGGGGCGAACAGGGGGCGCTGGGCTATGGCTACACCTTC	CASSQDRWGEQGALGYGYTF
TRBV2	NA	TRBJ1-4	NA	TGTGCCAGCAGGAAGTCTCGGGCGGCTAATGAAAAACTGTTTTTT	CASRKSRAANEKLFF
TRBV5-1	TRBD1	TRBJ2-7	few	TGCGCCAGCAGCGCAGGCGGGACAGGGTCCCACGAGCAGTACTTC	CASSAGGTGSHEQYF
TRBV7-2	NA	TRBJ1-2	NA	TGTGCCAGCAGCATGGACCCTACTAACTATGGCTACACCTTC	CASSMDPTNYGYTF
TRBV5-1	NA	TRBJ1-1	NA	TGCGCCAGCAGCTTGGAGGGCCTGAACACTGAAGCTTTCTTT	CASSLEGLNTEAFF
TRBV13	TRBD1	TRBJ1-6	few	TGTGCCAGCAGGTCCGGGACAGGGAATAATTCACCCCTCCACTTT	CASRSGTGNNSPLHF
TRBV30	NA	TRBJ2-7	once	TGTGCCTTCAGCGGGTTTGGCCCCTACGAGCAGTACTTC	CAFSGFGPYEQYF
TRBV7-2	NA	TRBJ2-1	NA	TGTGCCAGCAGCTTAGTTGTCTCAGATGGACGTACTGCCTACAATGAGCAGTTCTTC	CASSLVVSDGRTAYNEQFF
TRBV29-1	NA	TRBJ2-5	few	TGCAGCGTTGCCCCGCCCCAAGAGACCCAGTACTTC	CSVAPPQETQYF
TRBV5-1	NA	TRBJ2-6	NA	TGCGCCAGCAGCCAACGCGTCTCTGGGGCCAACGTCCTGACTTTC	CASSQRVSGANVLTF
TRBV5-1	NA	TRBJ1-1	NA	TGCGCCAGCAGCTTGGTCGGCTTGAGCACTGAAGCTTTCTTT	CASSLVGLSTEAFF
TRBV29-1	NA	TRBJ1-1	NA	TGCAGCGCCAGTCCCGGGACGGGATCCGTAGGTGGAAGTTTCTTT	CSASPGTGSVGGSFF
TRBV6-5	NA	TRBJ1-6	few	TGTGCCAGCAGTGAAGTGCCACCCCTCCACTTT	CASSEVPPLHF
TRBV27	NA	TRBJ2-6	once	TGTGCCAGCAGTCGAGACCTACGGCCCTCTGGGGCCAACGTCCTGACTTTC	CASSRDLRPSGANVLTF
TRBV30	NA	TRBJ1-5	NA	TGTGCCTGGAGTGTAGGGAGAGGGGAAAATCAGCCCCAGCATTTT	CAWSVGRGENQPQHF
TRBV5-1	TRBD1	TRBJ1-1	NA	TGCGCCAGCGCCACTATGCGACAGGGACAGAACACTGAAGCTTTCTTT	CASATMRQGQNTEAFF
TRBV5-1	TRBD1	TRBJ1-4	NA	TGCGCCAGCAGCTTCTCGACAGGGGATGAAAAACTGTTTTTT	CASSFSTGDEKLFF
TRBV27	TRBD1	TRBJ2-5	NA	TGTGCCAGCAGTTGGACAGGGAGAGAGACCCAGTACTTC	CASSWTGRETQYF
TRBV7-2	NA	TRBJ1-2	few	TGTGCCAGCAGCTTAGTGTTCAGCTATGGCTACACCTTC	CASSLVFSYGYTF
TRBV6-1	TRBD1	TRBJ2-7	NA	TGTGCCAGCAGTGAGGGACAGGCGTACGAGCAGTACTTC	CASSEGQAYEQYF
TRBV6-5	TRBD1	TRBJ1-2	NA	TGTGCCAGCAGAAGGACAGGCCTCTGGGGCTACACCTTC	CASRRTGLWGYTF
TRBV4-1	TRBD1	TRBJ2-7	NA	TGCGCCAGCAGCCAAGCCCCCCTCCCCCTCCGGGACAGGGGGTGGAAAGAGCAGTACTTC	CASSQAPLPLRDRGWKEQYF
TRBV4-1	TRBD1	TRBJ2-1	few	TGCGCCAGCAGCCAGAGCCAGGGGGTTTCCTACAATGAGCAGTTCTTC	CASSQSQGVSYNEQFF
TRBV4-2	NA	TRBJ2-7	NA	TGTGCCAGCAGCCAAGAAGGGGTCCCCTACGAGCAGTACTTC	CASSQEGVPYEQYF
TRBV29-1	NA	TRBJ1-1	few	TGCAGCGTAGAATGGACGGTGAACACTGAAGCTTTCTTT	CSVEWTVNTEAFF
TRBV5-1	TRBD2	TRBJ2-7	NA	TGCGCCAGCAGCTTGAGACTAGCGGGGGGCGCTCAGTCCTACGAGCAGTACTTC	CASSLRLAGGAQSYEQYF
TRBV27	TRBD1	TRBJ2-1	NA	TGTGCCAGCAGTAGGACAGGGGGCGCGGTCAATGAGCAGTTCTTC	CASSRTGGAVNEQFF
TRBV25-1	NA	TRBJ1-1	once	TGTGCCAGCAGTGTCGGGACGGTTGAAGCTTTCTTT	CASSVGTVEAFF
TRBV29-1	NA	TRBJ1-4	NA	TGCAGCGTTGAAGGGCAGGTGAATGAAAAACTGTTTTTT	CSVEGQVNEKLFF
TRBV7-2	NA	TRBJ1-2	NA	TGTGCCAGCAACCCGGCGGATTATGGCTACACCTTC	CASNPADYGYTF
TRBV5-4	NA	TRBJ2-7	NA	TGTGCCAGCAGCTTGGCCATGGGCGAGCAGTACTTC	CASSLAMGEQYF
TRBV29-1	NA	TRBJ2-7	few	TGCAGCGTGGGTGGGATGGGACGGAAGTCGACCTACGAGCAGTACTTC	CSVGGMGRKSTYEQYF
TRBV2	NA	TRBJ2-6	many	TGTGCCAGCAGTACAATCCGCTACTCTGGGGCCAACGTCCTGACTTTC	CASSTIRYSGANVLTF
TRBV7-9	NA	TRBJ2-2	NA	TGTGCCAGCAGCTTAAAGGGACTCCGCGCCGGGGAGCTGTTTTTT	CASSLKGLRAGELFF
TRBV5-6	TRBD1	TRBJ1-2	NA	TGTGCCAGCAGTTCATTCGACAGGGAAACTAACTATGGCTACACCTTC	CASSSFDRETNYGYTF
TRBV10-3	NA	TRBJ2-2	NA	TGTGCCACGTCGGGTCGGGGCGCGGTCGGGGAGCTGTTTTTT	CATSGRGAVGELFF
TRBV5-1	NA	TRBJ2-7	NA	TGCGCCAGCAGCTTACAGGGACCCTTCTACGAGCAGTACTTC	CASSLQGPFYEQYF
TRBV28	NA	TRBJ1-2	many	TGTGCCAGCAGTTTCGAGCTAAGTCAACAGGCTCGCTATGGCTACACCTTC	CASSFELSQQARYGYTF
TRBV4-3	TRBD2	TRBJ2-5	NA	TGCGCCAGCAGCATGAGCGGGAGAGAGACCCAGTACTTC	CASSMSGRETQYF
TRBV30	NA	TRBJ1-1	NA	TGTGCCTCACAGAGGACGAACACTGAAGCTTTCTTT	CASQRTNTEAFF
TRBV5-4	NA	TRBJ2-3	NA	TGTGCCAGCAGCTTATGGCGGGGTAGCACAGATACGCAGTATTTT	CASSLWRGSTDTQYF
TRBV2	TRBD1	TRBJ1-5	NA	TGTGCCGGGGGACAGGGGAGCAATCAGCCCCAGCATTTT	CAGGQGSNQPQHF
TRBV7-2	NA	TRBJ2-1	NA	TGTGCCAGCAGCCGTGAGACGGGGGTAAATGAGCAGTTCTTC	CASSRETGVNEQFF
TRBV29-1	NA	TRBJ1-3	NA	TGCAGCGCCGCAAAGCTTCCGAGACAGCAAGGAAACACCATATATTTT	CSAAKLPRQQGNTIYF
TRBV5-1	NA	TRBJ2-5	once	TGCGCCAGCAGCTTGAGCCCGACACAAGAGACCCAGTACTTC	CASSLSPTQETQYF